The T cell receptor (beta chain) under discussion was sequenced for a study of control samples from healthy donors and cancer patients. This CDR3 comprises 14 residues. Germline V gene lookup returns CDR1 SGHRS and CDR2 YFSETQ. The junction had 6 bases not matched to a gene; V was cut back by 5 bases and J by 2 bases. The protocol was immunoSEQ multiplex PCR, while the TCRdb copy is restricted to in-frame clones and leaves out a portion. The sample includes approximately 80,000 clones, 91% seen only once; the top ten take less than 20%. What was sequenced was blood. The clonotype comes from a man under 40 in good health. J is TRBJ2-7 and V is TRBV5-1; 8 nucleotides align to TRBD2. CDR3: CASSASGPTYEQYF. As DNA, the CDR3 is TGCGCCAGCAGTGCTAGCGGGCCAACCTACGAGCAGTACTTC.